Sequencing of this T cell receptor (beta chain) was carried out in a study of blood T cell repertoires in COVID-19. CDR1 SGDLS and CDR2 YYNGEE come from the germline V gene. This CDR3 has 16 amino acids. J gave up 5 bases and V 0 bases, and 9 bases lay outside the gene matches. Assay: immunoSEQ multiplex PCR; the TCRdb copy retains only in-frame clones and omits some. The sample includes about 230,000 clones, roughly 86% of them seen just once. The sample taken for sequencing was peripheral blood. The chain links TRBV9 to TRBJ2-5; TRBD1 agrees at 8 bases. The sequence derives from a woman in her sixties with acute or convalescent COVID-19. CDR3: CASSVAQGAQGETQYF. CDR3 bases: TGTGCCAGCAGCGTAGCCCAGGGGGCGCAAGGGGAGACCCAGTACTTC.